The clone carrying this T cell receptor (beta chain) appeared a few times. Antigen unknown. Time point reported: blood 2 weeks post-SBRT. The treatment is: 15 Gy SBRT to primary tumor, nephrectomy 4 weeks later. Germline loops: CDR1 GTSNPN, CDR2 SVGIG (reference sequence). CDR3 length equals 16 residues. J lost 0 bases, V lost 3 bases, and 5 bases had no gene match. The repertoire was sequenced with immunoSEQ multiplex PCR; TCRdb's copy has only in-frame clones and lacks some. The data show some 75,000 clones, around 76% seen once. This entry is derived from a study of radiation and T cells in renal cell carcinoma. Points from the study as a whole: Without pretreatment biopsies, baseline tumor clonotype presence was undetermined.

The chain uses TRBV30 and TRBJ2-2; 9 nucleotides align to TRBD2. This TCR was recovered from a man aged 60-69 years with renal cell carcinoma. The sequences come from blood, collected from a patient whose treatment included radiotherapy and nephrectomy. Written as DNA, the CDR3 is TGTGCCTGGAGACCGGGACTAGCATCGAACACCGGGGAGCTGTTTTTT. As protein: CAWRPGLASNTGELFF.